The next 14 T cell receptor beta chains were all read from a single sample in a study of T cell repertoires in aging, cancer and after chemotherapy. TRB rearrangements spanning V, D and J were amplified using mixed TRB-A/B primers. In TCRdb, the multiplex PCR reads were re-called with MiXCR into one record per CDR3 protein. Of under 3,000 distinct CDR3 sequences detected, about 25% appear once; the ten largest clones hold approximately 5%. TCR beta rearrangements were amplified from peripheral blood genomic DNA. The specimen was blood. All receptors derive from a human donor with a solid tumor.

This clonotype is large in the sample. The chain employs TRBV15 and TRBJ2-5; 8 bases match TRBD2. The CDR3 runs 15 residues. Trimming took 0 bases from V and 2 from J; bases not matched to a gene: 2. Germline V CDR1 and CDR2: LNHNV, YYDKDF (reference sequence). In DNA, the CDR3 is TGTGCCACCAGCAGAGATCGGGGGGGTCAAGAGACCCAGTACTTC. This codes for CATSRDRGGQETQYF.

This clonotype came up a few times. V and J are TRBV4-3 and TRBJ1-5; D is unclear. The V end lost 0 bases, the J end lost 1 base, and 1 base lay between the germline ends. The CDR3 has 13 residues. Germline CDR1 is LGHNA and CDR2 is YSLEER. The CDR3 region has the DNA TGCGCCAGCAGCCAAGAGAGCAATCAGCCCCAGCATTTT. Encoded protein: CASSQESNQPQHF.

This clonotype occurred a few times. The V gene is TRBV4-2, the J gene TRBJ2-3; 12 bases align to TRBD2. Germline V lookup: CDR1 LGHNA, CDR2 YNFKEQ. The ends lost 0 bases at V and 2 bases at J; junction bases unmatched: 6. This CDR3 is 18 amino acids long. As DNA, the CDR3 is TGTGCCAGCAGCCAAGATCCCCGACTAGCGGGGGCCACAGATACGCAGTATTTT. Encoded protein: CASSQDPRLAGATDTQYF.

By sample share, this clonotype is medium-sized. This rearrangement joins TRBV5-5 to TRBJ1-5; no clear D. CDR3 length: 16 residues. The V gene lost 5 bases and the J gene lost 1 base, with 16 bases spanning the gap. CDR1 is SGHKS, CDR2 YYEKEE, per germline (reference sequence). The CDR3 protein is CASSPAGASSNQPQHF. CDR3 in DNA: TGTGCCAGCAGTCCGGCAGGAGCTTCGAGCAATCAGCCCCAGCATTTT.

This chain joins TRBV27 and TRBJ2-3; D not certain. Germline V lookup: CDR1 MNHEY, CDR2 SMNVEV (reference sequence). This CDR3 is 15 amino acids long. With 5 bases removed from V and 2 bases from J, the gap between germline ends came to 14 bases. CDR3 sequence: CASSNPGSYTDTQYF. The DNA for the CDR3 is TGTGCCAGCAGTAACCCCGGGTCCTACACAGATACGCAGTATTTT.

This clonotype was detected a few times. J is TRBJ2-3 and V is TRBV20-1; 8 nucleotides align to TRBD1. Germline V gene lookup returns CDR1 DFQATT and CDR2 SNEGSKA (reference sequence). The V gene end was trimmed by 6 bases and the J gene end by 5 bases; junction bases not matched to a gene: 7. CDR3 length equals 13 residues. DNA for the CDR3: TGCAGTGCCCTCGGACAGGGAGGAGATACGCAGTATTTT. It encodes CSALGQGGDTQYF.

This clonotype is labeled medium-sized (0.01 to 0.1%). V and J are TRBV5-6 and TRBJ2-1, with 7 nucleotides matching TRBD2. Germline V CDR1 and CDR2: SGHDT, YYEEEE. The V and J ends lost 3 bases and 9 bases, in that order; junction bases with no gene match: 15. This CDR3 contains 16 residues. DNA of the CDR3: TGTGCCAGCAGCTGGAGAGCCGGGACTACCCCTCGTGAGCAGTTCTTC. It encodes CASSWRAGTTPREQFF.

This clonotype was counted a few times. The V and J genes are TRBV18 and TRBJ2-1; 11 bases match TRBD2. The CDR3 has 18 residues. With 2 bases clipped from V and 2 bases from J, the junction kept 8 bases outside the gene matches. In germline, CDR1 is KGHSH, CDR2 LQKENI. The CDR3 protein is CASSPILAGAPPYNEQFF. The CDR3 DNA reads TGTGCCAGCTCACCAATACTAGCGGGGGCCCCTCCCTACAATGAGCAGTTCTTC.

V gene TRBV7-2 combines with J gene TRBJ2-2; TRBD2 matches 7 bases. Germline assignment: CDR1 SGHTA and CDR2 FQGNSA. This CDR3 spans 16 amino acids. V lost 1 base, J lost 1 base, and 3 bases stayed unmatched. For the CDR3, the DNA is TGTGCCAGCAGCTTAGTGGGGGGGGGGAACACCGGGGAGCTGTTTTTT. This translates into CASSLVGGGNTGELFF.

The CDR3 protein is CASSLGIINQPQHF. The CDR3, as DNA: TGTGCCAGCAGCCTCGGGATAATAAATCAGCCCCAGCATTTT. The chain recombines TRBV12-3 or TRBV12-4 with TRBJ1-5; D call uncertain. The CDR3 is made up of 14 amino acids. Between the trimmed V and J ends, which lost 6 bases and 4 bases, there was a span of 13 bases.

Points on this clonotype: A much bigger clone sits one base away, suggesting this may be a read error. The CDR3 DNA reads as TGTGACGCCACGACCGGAAACACCATATATTTT. This encodes CDATTGNTIYF. The gene calls are TRBV19 and TRBJ1-3, with D unclear. This CDR3 has 11 amino acids. CDR1 is LNHDA, CDR2 SQIVND, per germline (reference sequence).

As concerns this clonotype: This clone may be a read error of a much larger clone one base away. V is TRBV6-4 and J is TRBJ2-3; D may be TRBD2 (7 bases). V was shortened by 2 bases and J by 4 bases, with 10 bases between the two germline ends. The CDR3 consists of 14 residues. The germline CDR1 and CDR2 sequences are MRHNA and SNTAGT. CDR3 sequence (DNA): TGTGCCAGCAGTGACGGGGGGGCCGCAGATACGCAGTATTTT. This encodes CASSDGGAADTQYF.

A remark on this clonotype: A much larger clone differs from this one at a single base, so this may be a read error. The J gene is TRBJ2-2, the V gene TRBV6-1, with 8 bases that match TRBD2. Germline-derived CDR1 and CDR2 are MNHNS and SASEGT. The ends lost 10 bases at V and 0 bases at J; junction bases unmatched: 4. This CDR3 region has 14 residues. The CDR3 is CAIRGLANTGELFF. The DNA of the CDR3 is TGTGCCATCAGGGGACTAGCGAACACCGGGGAGCTGTTTTTT.

This clonotype was counted only a few times. The rearrangement uses TRBV5-5 and TRBJ1-6, with D uncertain. V was clipped by 0 bases and J by 6 bases, with 10 bases between them. Looked up from germline, CDR1 is SGHKS and CDR2 is YYEKEE (reference sequence). This CDR3 is built from 15 residues. The CDR3 protein is CASSLASPGNSPLHF. The CDR3 bases are TGTGCCAGCAGCTTGGCCAGCCCTGGTAATTCACCCCTCCACTTT.